One and the same sample provided the 3 T cell receptor beta chains below, sequenced in a study of cytomegalovirus exposure and HLA in healthy donors. 60 Vbeta and 13 Jbeta primers were used in PCR. TCRdb keeps only in-frame clones here, not all; method: immunoSEQ multiplex PCR. The table lists over 150,000 clones, 75% to 90% of them singletons. The specimen sequenced was PBMCs. Receptors were obtained from a male donor in good health and CMV-seronegative.

A note on this clone: Other DNA variants within this sample encode the same CDR3. The chain is built from TRBV2 and TRBJ1-5; weak D call: TRBD1 (5 bases). V lost 6 bases to trimming and J lost 3 bases, with 12 bases between them. The CDR3 is made up of 14 amino acids. Germline V gene data show CDR1 as SNHLY and CDR2 as FYNNEI. DNA of the CDR3: TGTGCCAGCAGCCAAGACAGATACAATCAGCCCCAGCATTTT. Encoded protein: CASSQDRYNQPQHF.

The chain combines TRBV6-5 with TRBJ2-7, with TRBD1 matching 12 bases. Germline V CDR1 and CDR2: MNHEY, SVGAGI. V lost 6 bases to trimming and J lost 3 bases; unmatched junction nucleotides: 6. There are 15 residues in the CDR3. CDR3 bases: TGTGCCAGCAGGGGACAGGGGGCGGACCTCTACGAGCAGTACTTC. Its translation: CASRGQGADLYEQYF.

The chain uses TRBV6-4 and TRBJ2-3; 11 bases line up with TRBD2. V lost 4 bases and J lost 7; bases outside the gene matches: 10. Germline CDR1 MRHNA, CDR2 SNTAGT. The CDR3 spans 16 residues. The CDR3 spells CASSALAGGLSNTQYF. The CDR3 nucleotides are TGTGCCAGCAGTGCCCTAGCGGGGGGCCTTTCAAATACGCAGTATTTT.